The source of this T cell receptor beta chain is a study of CD8+ T cells in alopecia areata. Turning to the study itself: Treated patients took oral tofacitinib at 5 to 10 mg twice daily. The drug, tofacitinib, lasted 6 to 18 months, followed by 6 months off drug. Regarding the study as a whole: Unlike in mice, where it was clearer, TCR sharing across patients was less clear, possibly HLA-related. Sequencing of scalp tissue also captures the resident alphabeta T cells of normal skin.

The V gene's germline CDR1 is LGHNA and CDR2 YNFKEQ. Between the trimmed V and J ends, which lost 4 bases and 7 bases, there was a span of 11 bases. This CDR3 has 12 residues. Extracted from the samples, RNA was reverse transcribed into cDNA to serve as the sequencing template. Some clones are missing from TCRdb's copy, which holds only in-frame ones; the method was immunoSEQ multiplex PCR. Here the sample spans roughly 250,000 clones, less than 80% being singletons. With regard to this clone: Its antigen is not identified.

The rearrangement links TRBV4-2 to TRBJ2-7; the D call may be TRBD1 or TRBD2 (6 bases each). Material: CD4+ T cells sorted from blood, obtained at week 0. The source of this sequence is a human donor with alopecia areata. DNA for the CDR3: TGTGCCAGCAGCCCAACAGGGAGGGAGCAGTACTTC. This encodes CASSPTGREQYF.